Below, one TCR beta chain is given with its context. The CDR3 is 15 amino acids. Trimming cost V 4 bases and J 2 bases; bases outside gene matches: 4. In germline, CDR1 is SGHAT, CDR2 FQNNGV. This sample was taken from a study of T cell responses to AZD1222 COVID-19 vaccine. Some clones are missing from TCRdb's copy, which holds only in-frame ones; the method was immunoSEQ multiplex PCR. The table has under 150,000 clones, approximately 78% seen once. The genes are TRBV11-2 and TRBJ2-7, with 11 bases matching TRBD2. The sequence was collected from an adult in good health. The source was peripheral blood, collected on day 0 of MenACWY control vaccination. The CDR3 nucleotides read TGTGCCAGCAGCTCTATAGCGGGGGGGCCCTACGAGCAGTACTTC. This encodes CASSSIAGGPYEQYF.